This T cell receptor (beta chain) was captured in a study of control samples from healthy donors and cancer patients. Germline-derived CDR1 and CDR2 are LNHDA and SQIVND (reference sequence). Germline trimming cut 8 bases from V and 1 base from J; bases unmatched to any gene: 4. The CDR3 length is 14 residues. Method: immunoSEQ multiplex PCR; TCRdb's copy keeps in-frame clones and lacks some. Among some 120,000 clones listed, approximately 95% were seen once. This chain links TRBV19 with TRBJ1-4, with 7 nucleotides matching TRBD1. The TCR comes from a man between 25 and 39 years old in good health. The sample taken for sequencing was blood. As DNA, the CDR3 is TGTGCCAGTCAGTACAGGGGAACTAATGAAAAACTGTTTTTT. Protein: CASQYRGTNEKLFF.